One sample yielded the 27 T cell receptor beta chains listed below, sequenced in a study of T-cell reconstitution after alpha-beta-depleted transplantation in children. The authors prepared the TCRbeta library with unique molecular identifiers. TCRdb reprocessed the PCR reads with MiXCR, giving one entry per CDR3 protein. The table has more than 200,000 distinct CDR3 sequences, 9.7% seen once. This specimen consisted of PBMCs from the stem cell graft donor, obtained from the stem cell graft. The receptor source for this set is a human donor who donated a stem cell graft to a child with SCID.

This clonotype was counted ten times or more. The chain has TRBV5-1 and TRBJ2-7; D might be TRBD1 (6 bases). This CDR3 has 14 residues. Looked up from germline, CDR1 is SGHRS and CDR2 is YFSETQ. Trimming took off 1 base at V and 5 bases at J, with 13 bases between the two ends. The CDR3 coding sequence is TGCGCCAGCAGCTTGCATCCAGGGGTAAACGAGCAGTACTTC. Amino acid sequence: CASSLHPGVNEQYF.

This clonotype came up many times. The junction and the germline gene differ at one end; a read error may be behind it. The chain recombines TRBV15 with TRBJ1-1; perhaps TRBD1 as D (5 bases). The CDR3 totals 13 residues. Germline V gene lookup returns CDR1 LNHNV and CDR2 YYDKDF (reference sequence). The CDR3 sequence is CATSGDRNTEAFF. The CDR3 region has the DNA TGTGCCACCAGCGGAGACAGGAACACTGAAGCTTTCTTT.

This clonotype was seen many times. This chain joins TRBV5-1 and TRBJ2-7; a weak D match, TRBD1 (7 bases). CDR3 length: 14 residues. V lost 4 bases, J lost 0 bases, and 11 bases lay in between. The V gene's germline CDR1 is SGHRS and CDR2 YFSETQ. CDR3 region: CASSRGTVSYEQYF. DNA of the CDR3: TGCGCCAGCAGCCGCGGGACAGTCTCCTACGAGCAGTACTTC.

This clonotype was observed many times. V and J are TRBV4-2 and TRBJ2-2; D remains unclear. The CDR3 extends over 15 amino acids. Trimming removed 0 bases at V and 8 bases at J, with 13 bases between. Per the germline V gene, CDR1 is LGHNA and CDR2 is YNFKEQ. CDR3 region: CASSQDAQPEGELFF. The CDR3 DNA is TGTGCCAGCAGCCAAGATGCCCAGCCGGAAGGGGAGCTGTTTTTT.

The sample holds many counts of this clonotype. The chain combines TRBV4-2 with TRBJ2-3; possibly TRBD1 or TRBD2 for D (5 bases each). V was cut by 4 bases and J by 5 bases, with 13 bases left in between. The CDR3 length is 14 residues. Looked up from germline, CDR1 is LGHNA and CDR2 is YNFKEQ. CDR3 nucleotides: TGTGCCAGCAGCCTCAGGGACCCGGGAGATACGCAGTATTTT. Protein sequence: CASSLRDPGDTQYF.

At least ten counts were recorded for this clonotype. V and J are TRBV28 and TRBJ1-6; D unclear. V gave up 9 bases and J gave up 5 bases, with 14 bases separating them. The germline V gene has CDR1 MDHEN and CDR2 SYDVKM. The CDR3 covers 14 residues. CDR3 protein: CARPRHPHNSPLHF. CDR3 coding DNA: TGTGCCAGGCCCAGGCACCCTCATAATTCACCCCTCCACTTT.

The table lists this clonotype with many counts. The gene calls are TRBV20-1 and TRBJ2-7, with D possibly TRBD1 on 6 matching bases. CDR1 is DFQATT, CDR2 SNEGSKA, per germline (reference sequence). The V end was cut by 8 bases, the J end by 1 base, with 21 bases between. The CDR3 runs to 15 residues. This CDR3 is CSPQVFGGASYEQYF. Written as DNA, the CDR3 is TGCAGTCCCCAGGTATTTGGGGGCGCATCCTACGAGCAGTACTTC.

This clonotype came up many times. The chain links TRBV28 to TRBJ2-6; D unresolved. The CDR3 runs to 14 residues. With 8 bases removed from V and 0 bases from J, the gap between germline ends came to 8 bases. From germline, CDR1 is MDHEN and CDR2 SYDVKM. CDR3 DNA sequence: TGTGCCAGCCTCCGTCTCTCTGGGGCCAACGTCCTGACTTTC. This encodes CASLRLSGANVLTF.

In this sample, this clonotype turned up many times. This chain uses TRBV7-2 with TRBJ2-1, with D perhaps matching TRBD1 (5 bases). Germline assignment: CDR1 SGHTA and CDR2 FQGNSA. The V end lost 0 bases, the J end lost 5 bases, and 14 bases lay between the germline ends. The CDR3 has 16 amino acids. CDR3 bases: TGTGCCAGCAGCTTAGCGTTTGACAGTCTCGACAATGAGCAGTTCTTC. As protein: CASSLAFDSLDNEQFF.

This clonotype was observed at least ten times. This chain connects TRBV12-3 or TRBV12-4 to TRBJ2-7; D uncertain. V lost 3 bases, J lost 4 bases, and 10 bases lay in between. The CDR3 runs 13 residues. CDR3 sequence (DNA): TGTGCCAGCAGTTTCTGGGCGGATTACGAGCAGTACTTC. It is translated as CASSFWADYEQYF.

This clonotype occurred many times. CDR3 nucleotide sequence: TGTGCCAGCAGCTTTGTTCCGGGACAGGCGCCGAACACTGAAGCTTTCTTT. Its translation is CASSFVPGQAPNTEAFF. The rearrangement uses TRBV5-5 and TRBJ1-1; 8 positions match TRBD1. The V gene end was trimmed by 2 bases and the J gene end by 1 base; junction bases not matched to a gene: 10. The germline gives CDR1 SGHKS, CDR2 YYEKEE (reference sequence). The CDR3 consists of 17 residues.

This clonotype was seen repeatedly, ten times or more. The chain combines TRBV19 with TRBJ1-1, with D possibly matching TRBD1 (5 bases). V lost 9 bases and J 4 bases, leaving 15 bases between the germline ends. This CDR3 has 13 residues. Germline V gene sequence: CDR1 LNHDA, CDR2 SQIVND (reference sequence). The CDR3 loop reads CASSPGGITEAFF. Here the CDR3 DNA reads TGTGCCAGCTCCCCGGGGGGGATCACTGAAGCTTTCTTT. The whole variable domain, filled in from reference TRBV19 and TRBJ1-1, reads DGGITQSPKYLFRKEGQNVTLSCEQNLNHDAMYWYRQDPGQGLRLIYYSQIVNDFQKGDIAEGYSVSREKKESFPLTVTSAQKNPTAFYLCASSPGGITEAFFGQGTRLTVV.

This clonotype was recorded a few times. The rearrangement uses TRBV30 and TRBJ1-3; D gene ambiguous. From germline, CDR1 is GTSNPN and CDR2 SVGIG (reference sequence). V was cut by 1 base and J by 4 bases, with 14 bases left in between. The CDR3 totals 15 residues. CDR3 DNA sequence: TGTGCCTGGAGTGCGGTAGGGAGAACGGGAAACACCATATATTTT. The encoded protein is CAWSAVGRTGNTIYF.

This clonotype was seen a handful of times. The chain combines TRBV27 with TRBJ2-7; D remains ambiguous. The germline CDR1 and CDR2 sequences are MNHEY and SMNVEV (reference sequence). With 4 bases removed from V and 5 bases from J, the gap between germline ends came to 12 bases. CDR3 length: 13 residues. CDR3 DNA sequence: TGTGCCAGCAGTTCCCATACCCTGAACGAGCAGTACTTC. Residues: CASSSHTLNEQYF.

This clonotype has ten or more counts. The V call is TRBV5-1, the J call TRBJ2-7; D gene uncertain. V was trimmed by 2 bases and J by 0 bases, leaving 12 bases between them. This CDR3 has 15 residues. Germline CDR1 and CDR2: SGHRS and YFSETQ. The CDR3 nucleotides are TGCGCCAGCAGCTTAGGTGGACGGAGCTCCTACGAGCAGTACTTC. Translated: CASSLGGRSSYEQYF.

This clonotype has a count of ten or more. This sequence joins TRBV7-3 and TRBJ2-1, with 15 bases lining up with TRBD2. The ends lost 2 bases at V and 8 bases at J; junction bases unmatched: 4. Germline CDR1 is SGHTA and CDR2 is FQGTGA. CDR3 length: 16 amino acids. The CDR3 DNA follows: TGTGCCAGCAGCTTAGGACTAGCGGGGGGGTTCGATGAGCAGTTCTTC. The encoded protein is CASSLGLAGGFDEQFF.

Many counts were recorded for this clonotype. The chain links TRBV5-6 to TRBJ1-2; 8 bases match TRBD1. The germline gives CDR1 SGHDT, CDR2 YYEEEE. The CDR3 has 14 residues. The J segment lost 8 bases and the V segment lost 0 bases, leaving 6 bases of the junction unmatched. In DNA, the CDR3 is TGTGCCAGCAGCTTGGCGCAGGGGGCGCGAGGCTACACCTTC. Translated: CASSLAQGARGYTF.

This clonotype was detected many times. This chain connects TRBV12-3 or TRBV12-4 to TRBJ2-4; D tentatively reads TRBD1 or TRBD2 (5 bases each). V dropped 4 bases and J dropped 5 bases, with 18 bases sitting between them. This CDR3 region has 16 residues. The CDR3 protein is CASSSYYPTGQNIQYF. CDR3 sequence (DNA): TGTGCCAGCAGTTCCTACTACCCCACGGGACAAAACATTCAGTACTTC.

Ten or more counts support this clonotype. This chain links TRBV20-1 with TRBJ2-3, with TRBD2 identical over 8 bases. The junction had 4 bases not matched to a gene; V was cut back by 4 bases and J by 1 base. CDR1 DFQATT and CDR2 SNEGSKA come from the germline V gene (reference sequence). The CDR3 covers 14 residues. CDR3 sequence reads: CSATRRGGTDTQYF. The CDR3 bases are TGCAGTGCTACTAGGCGGGGGGGCACAGATACGCAGTATTTT.

At least ten counts were recorded for this clonotype. The CDR3 nucleotides are TGTGCCAGCAGCCCGTCGGGTAGGGGCTCCTACAATGAGCAGTTCTTC. Translating it yields CASSPSGRGSYNEQFF. The rearrangement uses TRBV7-6 and TRBJ2-1, with D tentatively TRBD1 (5 bases). V lost 5 bases and J lost 0, with 14 bases in between. Looked up from germline, CDR1 is SGHVS and CDR2 is FNYEAQ. The CDR3 covers 16 residues.

In its sample, this clonotype was seen many times. V and J are TRBV20-1 and TRBJ2-5; D is ambiguous. From germline, CDR1 is DFQATT and CDR2 SNEGSKA (reference sequence). Trimming shortened V by 3 bases and J by 4 bases, and 6 bases separated the two germline ends. The CDR3 totals 11 residues. CDR3 amino acids: CSARVSETQYF. In nucleotides, the CDR3 is TGCAGTGCTAGGGTTTCAGAGACCCAGTACTTC.

This clonotype has a handful of counts. The chain joins TRBV7-8 to TRBJ2-5; 8 bases align to TRBD2. V was clipped by 5 bases and J by 1 base; unmatched bases: 12. The CDR3 spans 17 residues. CDR1 is SGHVS and CDR2 is FQNEAQ in the germline V gene. CDR3 nucleotide sequence: TGTGCCAGCAGCCCAGGGAGAGTAGCGGGGTCCCAAGAGACCCAGTACTTC. The encoded protein is CASSPGRVAGSQETQYF.

With respect to this clonotype: This may come from a read error, since a much larger clone is one base off. This chain connects TRBV7-9 to TRBJ1-2; D is unresolved. The germline gives CDR1 SEHNR, CDR2 FQNEAQ (reference sequence). The CDR3 runs to 17 residues. This CDR3 is CASSLLASTPGDYGDTF. Written as DNA, the CDR3 is TGTGCCAGCAGCTTACTGGCCTCCACACCGGGAGACTATGGCGACACCTTC.

This clonotype was seen repeatedly, ten times or more. The chain couples TRBV11-3 to TRBJ1-1; tentatively, D is TRBD1 (5 bases). Per the germline V gene, CDR1 is SGHNT and CDR2 is YENEEA. V dropped 0 bases and J dropped 4 bases, with 18 bases sitting between them. The CDR3 is made up of 17 amino acids. CDR3: CASSLDFGDGRSTEAFF. The DNA for the CDR3 is TGTGCCAGCAGCTTAGATTTCGGGGACGGAAGGAGCACTGAAGCTTTCTTT.

The chain links TRBV5-1 to TRBJ2-1; D is possibly TRBD2 (6 bases). Trimming removed 2 bases at V and 8 bases at J, with 14 bases between. Looked up from germline, CDR1 is SGHRS and CDR2 is YFSETQ. The CDR3 is made up of 14 amino acids. The CDR3 region has the DNA TGCGCCAGCAGCTTAATCCTCGGGGAGGATGAGCAGTTCTTC. This codes for CASSLILGEDEQFF.

As DNA, the CDR3 is TGTGCCAGCAGCCAAGTAAAACAGGACGAGCAGTACTTC. Protein sequence: CASSQVKQDEQYF. The V and J genes are TRBV4-2 and TRBJ2-7; TRBD1 is a possible D gene (5 bases). V was shortened by 1 base and J by 5 bases, with 9 bases between the two germline ends. The V gene's germline CDR1 is LGHNA and CDR2 YNFKEQ. This CDR3 spans 13 amino acids.

This clonotype appeared many times. V gene TRBV5-6 combines with J gene TRBJ1-4; 7 bases line up with TRBD1. From germline, CDR1 is SGHDT and CDR2 YYEEEE. The CDR3 loop spans 15 amino acids. V lost 0 bases, J lost 6 bases, and 5 bases stayed unmatched. Here the CDR3 DNA reads TGTGCCAGCAGCTTGGGTTTGGGGACAGATGAAAAACTGTTTTTT. It is translated as CASSLGLGTDEKLFF.